What follows are 5 T cell receptor beta chains derived from one specimen sequenced in a study of control samples from healthy donors and cancer patients. Libraries were prepared by immunoSEQ multiplex PCR; TCRdb keeps only in-frame clonotypes and omits some of them. The data hold about 140,000 clones, with roughly 94% observed a single time. The sample comprised blood. All receptors come from a man between 35 and 55 years old in good health.

The rearrangement links TRBV6-5 to TRBJ1-2, with 7 nucleotides matching TRBD1. The CDR3 extends over 12 amino acids. J gave up 7 bases and V 11 bases, and 10 bases lay outside the gene matches. Germline V CDR1 and CDR2: MNHEY, SVGAGI. The CDR3 bases are TGTGCCGTCAAAACAGGGGTGGGTGGCTACACCTTC. As protein: CAVKTGVGGYTF.

J is TRBJ1-5 and V is TRBV5-6, with D unresolved. Trimming shortened V by 4 bases and J by 6 bases, and 8 bases separated the two germline ends. The germline CDR1 and CDR2 sequences are SGHDT and YYEEEE. CDR3 size: 12 residues. The DNA of the CDR3 is TGTGCCAGCAGCCTAACGGGTCAGCCCCAGCATTTT. It translates to CASSLTGQPQHF.

This chain joins TRBV21-1 and TRBJ2-7; the table's D call, TRBD2, was not checked against the DNA. TRBV21-1 is termed a pseudogene. The CDR3 totals 15 residues. The CDR3 bases are TGTGCCAGCAGTCCAAAGGCGGGAGAAAGCTACGAGCAGTACTTC. Protein sequence: CASSPKAGESYEQYF.

The V call is TRBV11-2, the J call TRBJ2-1; D could derive from TRBD1 or TRBD2 (5 bases each). This CDR3 comprises 12 residues. Germline CDR1 reads SGHAT; CDR2 reads FQNNGV. The V end lost 3 bases, the J end lost 7 bases, and 7 bases lay between the germline ends. CDR3 nucleotides: TGTGCCAGCAGCTTGGGGGTGAATGAGCAGTTCTTC. As protein: CASSLGVNEQFF.

The chain is built from TRBV27 and TRBJ2-2; weak D call: TRBD2 (5 bases). Between the trimmed V and J ends, which lost 5 bases and 0 bases, there was a span of 10 bases. CDR1 and CDR2 from the germline V gene are MNHEY and SMNVEV (reference sequence). The CDR3 is 15 residues long. The chain's CDR3 is CASSPIATNTGELFF. In DNA, the CDR3 is TGTGCCAGCAGTCCCATAGCGACGAACACCGGGGAGCTGTTTTTT.